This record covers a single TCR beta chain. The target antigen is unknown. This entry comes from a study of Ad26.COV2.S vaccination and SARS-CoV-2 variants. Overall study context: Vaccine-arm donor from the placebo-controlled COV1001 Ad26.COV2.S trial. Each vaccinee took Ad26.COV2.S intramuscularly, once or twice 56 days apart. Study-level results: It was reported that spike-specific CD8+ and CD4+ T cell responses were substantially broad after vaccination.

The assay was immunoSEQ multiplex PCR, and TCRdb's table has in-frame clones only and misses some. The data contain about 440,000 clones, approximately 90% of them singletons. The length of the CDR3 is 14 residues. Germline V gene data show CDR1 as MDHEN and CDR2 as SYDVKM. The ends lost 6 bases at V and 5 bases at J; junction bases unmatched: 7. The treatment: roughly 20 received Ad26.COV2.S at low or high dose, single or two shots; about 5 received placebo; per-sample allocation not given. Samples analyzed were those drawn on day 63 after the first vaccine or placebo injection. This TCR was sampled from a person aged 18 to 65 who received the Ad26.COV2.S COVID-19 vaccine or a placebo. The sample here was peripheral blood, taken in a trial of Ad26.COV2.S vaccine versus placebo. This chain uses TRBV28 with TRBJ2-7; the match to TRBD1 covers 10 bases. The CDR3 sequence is CASRTGGARDEQYF. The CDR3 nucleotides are TGTGCCAGCAGGACAGGGGGCGCTCGGGACGAGCAGTACTTC.